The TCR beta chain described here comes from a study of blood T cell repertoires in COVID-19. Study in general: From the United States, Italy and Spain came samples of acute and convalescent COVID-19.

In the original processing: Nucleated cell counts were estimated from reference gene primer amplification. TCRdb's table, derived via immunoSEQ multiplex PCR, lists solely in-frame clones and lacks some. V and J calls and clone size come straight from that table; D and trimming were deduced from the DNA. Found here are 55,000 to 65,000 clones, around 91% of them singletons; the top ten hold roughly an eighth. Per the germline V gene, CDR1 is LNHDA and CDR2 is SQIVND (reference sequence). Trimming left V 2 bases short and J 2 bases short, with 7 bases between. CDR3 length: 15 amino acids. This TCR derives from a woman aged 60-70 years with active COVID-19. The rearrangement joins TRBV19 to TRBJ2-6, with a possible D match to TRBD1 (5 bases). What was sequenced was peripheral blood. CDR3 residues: CASSIIGAGANVLTF. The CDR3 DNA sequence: TGTGCCAGTAGTATAATAGGGGCTGGGGCCAACGTCCTGACTTTC.